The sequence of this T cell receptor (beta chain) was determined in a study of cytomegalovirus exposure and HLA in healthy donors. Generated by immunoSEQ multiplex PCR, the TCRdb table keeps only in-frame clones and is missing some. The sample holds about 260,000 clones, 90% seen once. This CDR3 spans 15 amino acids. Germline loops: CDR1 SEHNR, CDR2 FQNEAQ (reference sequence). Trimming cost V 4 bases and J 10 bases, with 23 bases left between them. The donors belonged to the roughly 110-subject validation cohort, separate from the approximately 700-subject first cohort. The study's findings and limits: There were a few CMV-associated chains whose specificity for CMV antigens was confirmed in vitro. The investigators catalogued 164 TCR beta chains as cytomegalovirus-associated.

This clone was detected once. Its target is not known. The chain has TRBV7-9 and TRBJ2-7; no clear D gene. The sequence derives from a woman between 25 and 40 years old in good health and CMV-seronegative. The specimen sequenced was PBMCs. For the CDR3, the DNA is TGTGCCAGCAGCTCTGAGGTCCCGATTCCGCTCTTCCAGTACTTC. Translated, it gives CASSSEVPIPLFQYF.